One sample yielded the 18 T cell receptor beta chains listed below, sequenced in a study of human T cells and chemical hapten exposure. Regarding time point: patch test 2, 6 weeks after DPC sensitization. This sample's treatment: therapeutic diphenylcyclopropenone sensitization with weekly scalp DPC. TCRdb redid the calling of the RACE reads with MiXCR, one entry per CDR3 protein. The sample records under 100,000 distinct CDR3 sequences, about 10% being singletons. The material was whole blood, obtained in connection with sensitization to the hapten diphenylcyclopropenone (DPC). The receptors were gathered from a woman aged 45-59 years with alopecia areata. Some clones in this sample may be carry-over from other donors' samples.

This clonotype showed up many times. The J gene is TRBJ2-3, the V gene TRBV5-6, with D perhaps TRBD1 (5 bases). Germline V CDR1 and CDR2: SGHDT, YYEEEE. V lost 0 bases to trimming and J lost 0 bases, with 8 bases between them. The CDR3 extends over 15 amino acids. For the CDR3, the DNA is TGTGCCAGCAGCTTGGGGGGCGTCAGCACAGATACGCAGTATTTT. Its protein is CASSLGGVSTDTQYF.

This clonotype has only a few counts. Here the CDR3 DNA reads TGCGCCAGCAGCTTGTATCCGGGACTAGCACAAGAGACCCAGTACTTC. This sequence encodes CASSLYPGLAQETQYF. This rearrangement joins TRBV5-1 to TRBJ2-5; 9 bases are a match to TRBD2. The trim removed 1 base at V and 2 bases at J, leaving 6 bases unmatched. The CDR3 consists of 16 residues. Per germline, CDR1 SGHRS and CDR2 YFSETQ.

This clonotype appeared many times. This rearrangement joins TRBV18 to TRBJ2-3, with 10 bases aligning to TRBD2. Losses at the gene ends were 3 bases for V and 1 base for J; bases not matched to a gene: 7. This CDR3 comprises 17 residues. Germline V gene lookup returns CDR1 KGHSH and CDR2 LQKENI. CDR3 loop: CASSPGTSVSGTDTQYF. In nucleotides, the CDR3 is TGTGCCAGCTCACCCGGGACTAGCGTGTCAGGCACAGATACGCAGTATTTT.

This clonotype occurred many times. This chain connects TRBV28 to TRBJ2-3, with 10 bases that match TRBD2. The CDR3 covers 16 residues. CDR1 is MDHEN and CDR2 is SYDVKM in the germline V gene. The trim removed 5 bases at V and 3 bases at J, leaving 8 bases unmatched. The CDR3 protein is CASSIAGGMETDTQYF. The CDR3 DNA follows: TGTGCCAGCAGTATAGCGGGAGGTATGGAGACAGATACGCAGTATTTT.

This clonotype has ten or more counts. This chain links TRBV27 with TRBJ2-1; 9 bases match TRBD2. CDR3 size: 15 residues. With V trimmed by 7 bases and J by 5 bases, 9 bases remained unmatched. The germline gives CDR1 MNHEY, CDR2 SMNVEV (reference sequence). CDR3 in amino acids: CASTPRLAEHNEQFF. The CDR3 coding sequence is TGTGCCAGCACCCCCCGACTAGCGGAGCACAATGAGCAGTTCTTC.

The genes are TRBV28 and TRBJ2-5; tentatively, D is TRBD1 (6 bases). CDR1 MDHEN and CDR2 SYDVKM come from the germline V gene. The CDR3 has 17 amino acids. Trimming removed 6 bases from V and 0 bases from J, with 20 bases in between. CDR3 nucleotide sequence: TGTGCCAGCAGCCGATTAAGAAGGACAGCAAACCAAGAGACCCAGTACTTC. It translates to CASSRLRRTANQETQYF.

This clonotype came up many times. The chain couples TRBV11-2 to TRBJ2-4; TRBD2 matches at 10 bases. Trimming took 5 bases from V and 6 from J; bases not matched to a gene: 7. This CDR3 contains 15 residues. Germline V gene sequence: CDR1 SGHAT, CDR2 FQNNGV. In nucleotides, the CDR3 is TGTGCCAGCAGCCTAGCGGGAGTGTTAAGAAACATTCAGTACTTC. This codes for CASSLAGVLRNIQYF.

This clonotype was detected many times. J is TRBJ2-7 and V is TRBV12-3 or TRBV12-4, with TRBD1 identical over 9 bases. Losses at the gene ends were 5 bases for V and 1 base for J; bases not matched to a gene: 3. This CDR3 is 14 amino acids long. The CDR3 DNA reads TGTGCCAGCAGTCCGGACAGGGGTTCCTACGAGCAGTACTTC. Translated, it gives CASSPDRGSYEQYF.

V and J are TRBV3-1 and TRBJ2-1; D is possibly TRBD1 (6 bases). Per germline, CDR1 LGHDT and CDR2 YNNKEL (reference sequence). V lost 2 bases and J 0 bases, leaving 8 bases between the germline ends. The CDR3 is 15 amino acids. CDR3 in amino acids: CASSQSGHSYNEQFF. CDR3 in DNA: TGTGCCAGCAGCCAATCGGGACACTCCTACAATGAGCAGTTCTTC.

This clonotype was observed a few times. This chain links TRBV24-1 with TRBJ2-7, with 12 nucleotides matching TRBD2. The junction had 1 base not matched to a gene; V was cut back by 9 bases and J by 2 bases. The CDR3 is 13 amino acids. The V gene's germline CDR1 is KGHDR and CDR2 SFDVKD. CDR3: CATGLAGTYEQYF. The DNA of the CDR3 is TGTGCCACCGGACTAGCGGGAACCTACGAGCAGTACTTC.

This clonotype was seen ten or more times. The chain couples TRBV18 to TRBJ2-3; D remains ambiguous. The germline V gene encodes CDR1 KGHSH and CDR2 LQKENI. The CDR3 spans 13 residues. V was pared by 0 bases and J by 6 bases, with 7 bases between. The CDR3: CASSPPASDTQYF. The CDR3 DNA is TGTGCCAGCTCACCACCCGCTTCGGATACGCAGTATTTT.

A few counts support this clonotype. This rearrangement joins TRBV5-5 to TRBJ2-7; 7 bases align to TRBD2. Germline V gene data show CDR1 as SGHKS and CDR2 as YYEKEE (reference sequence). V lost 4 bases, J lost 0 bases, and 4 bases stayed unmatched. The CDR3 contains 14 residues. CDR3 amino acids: CASSQSGDSYEQYF. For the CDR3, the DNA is TGTGCCAGCAGCCAGAGCGGGGACTCCTACGAGCAGTACTTC.

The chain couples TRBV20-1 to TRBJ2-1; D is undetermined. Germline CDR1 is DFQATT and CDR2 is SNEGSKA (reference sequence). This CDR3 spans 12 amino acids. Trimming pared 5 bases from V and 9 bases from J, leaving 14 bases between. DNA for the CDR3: TGCAGTGCTGGGGAAGTAGAGAGTGAGCAGTTCTTC. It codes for CSAGEVESEQFF.

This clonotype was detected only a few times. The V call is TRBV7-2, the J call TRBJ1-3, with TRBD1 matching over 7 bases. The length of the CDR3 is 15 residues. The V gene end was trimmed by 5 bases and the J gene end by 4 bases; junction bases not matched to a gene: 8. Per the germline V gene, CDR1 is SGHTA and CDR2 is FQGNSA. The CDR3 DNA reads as TGTGCCAGCAGCCTAGTAGGGGGCACGGGAAACACCATATATTTT. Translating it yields CASSLVGGTGNTIYF.

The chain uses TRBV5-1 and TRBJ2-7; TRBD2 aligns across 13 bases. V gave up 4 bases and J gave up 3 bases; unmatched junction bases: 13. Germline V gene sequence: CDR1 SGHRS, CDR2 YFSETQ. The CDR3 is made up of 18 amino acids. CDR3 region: CASSGGTSGMIPRYEQYF. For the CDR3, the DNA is TGCGCCAGCAGCGGGGGGACTAGCGGGATGATACCCCGCTACGAGCAGTACTTC.

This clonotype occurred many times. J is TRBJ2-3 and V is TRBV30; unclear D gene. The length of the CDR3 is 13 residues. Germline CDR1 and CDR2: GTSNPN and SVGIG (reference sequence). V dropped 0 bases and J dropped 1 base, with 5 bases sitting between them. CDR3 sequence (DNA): TGTGCCTGGAGTGTTTGGGGCACAGATACGCAGTATTTT. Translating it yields CAWSVWGTDTQYF.

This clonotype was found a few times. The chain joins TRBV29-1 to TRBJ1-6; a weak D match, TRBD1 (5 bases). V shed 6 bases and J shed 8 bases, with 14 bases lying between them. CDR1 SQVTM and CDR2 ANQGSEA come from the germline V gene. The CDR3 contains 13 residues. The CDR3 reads CSVREYEDSPLHF. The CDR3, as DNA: TGCAGCGTCAGGGAGTATGAGGATTCACCCCTCCACTTT.

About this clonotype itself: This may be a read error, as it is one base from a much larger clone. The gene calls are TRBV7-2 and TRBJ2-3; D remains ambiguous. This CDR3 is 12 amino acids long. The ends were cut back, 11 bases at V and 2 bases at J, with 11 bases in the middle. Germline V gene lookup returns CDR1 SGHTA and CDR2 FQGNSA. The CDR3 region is CAGGSHTDTQYF. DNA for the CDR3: TGTGCCGGCGGCTCTCACACAGATACGCAGTATTTT. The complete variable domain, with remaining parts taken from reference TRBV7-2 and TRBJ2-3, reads GAGVSQSPSNKVTEKGKDVELRCDPISGHTALYWYRQSLGQGLEFLIYFQGNSAPDKSGLPSDRFSAERTGGSVSTLTIQRTQQEDSAVYLCAGGSHTDTQYFGPGTRLTVL.